A selection of T cell receptor beta chains follows, all from one sample in a study of CD8 T cells in Susac syndrome. TCRdb reanalysed the immunoSEQ multiplex PCR reads using MiXCR and keeps one entry per CDR3 protein. The sample carries some 150,000 distinct CDR3 sequences, 94% recorded once. The material sequenced was CD4+ T cells from PBMCs. Every receptor here comes from a human donor in good health. CDR3s include the opening cysteine and the closing phenylalanine or tryptophan.

>TRBV28|TRBJ2-3
CASSWLTGGAADTQYF
>TRBV23-1|TRBJ2-2
CASRGLAGASGELFF
>TRBV29-1|TRBJ2-2
CSVGGTGELFF
>TRBV5-1|TRBJ2-5
CASSLLSRNQETQYF
>TRBV5-1|TRBJ2-7
CASSLAIGTGIYEQYF
>TRBV9|TRBJ2-2
CASSVALVGELFF
>TRBV5-4|TRBJ2-2
CASSWRADTGELFF
>TRBV19|TRBJ1-2
CASTDRNLHTF
>TRBV7-9|TRBJ2-7
CASSGGSSEVYEQYF
>TRBV15|TRBJ1-5
CATSRDFGGQVNQHF
>TRBV3-1|TRBJ1-2
CASSQGTGVLGYTF
>TRBV25-1|TRBJ1-5
CASRDRGPGQPQHF
>TRBV6-2/TRBV6-3|TRBJ2-7
CAVRSIWYEQYF
>TRBV9|TRBJ1-4
CASTRGSAATNEKLFF
>TRBV4-1|TRBJ2-7
CASSQEKRGTSASYEQYF
>TRBV20-1|TRBJ1-1
CSAKTGGPMNTEAFF
>TRBV7-9|TRBJ2-5
CASSLSGTGAETQYF
>TRBV28|TRBJ2-5
CASRRAAGLGVETQYF
>TRBV2|TRBJ1-2
CASSATAFGTSYTF
>TRBV14|TRBJ2-5
CASSHVRGETQYF
>TRBV7-2|TRBJ1-1
CASSFDNYFEAFF
>TRBV18|TRBJ2-7
CASSQPGQGGYEQYF
>TRBV5-1|TRBJ2-1
CASSFQRYEQFF
>TRBV28|TRBJ2-3
CASSLTGSTQYF
>TRBV3-1|TRBJ2-5
CASSQAGGQYF
>TRBV5-1|TRBJ2-5
CASTQGSGAAETQYF
>TRBV11-2|TRBJ2-3
CASSSQGLAGGSTDTQYF
>TRBV11-1|TRBJ1-2
CASSTGQGFYGYTF
>TRBV6-7|TRBJ2-2
CASSYSFAGATNTGELFF
>TRBV19|TRBJ2-3
CASSIFLSSTDTQYF
>TRBV30|TRBJ2-7
CAWSPGQGYEQYF
>TRBV7-2|TRBJ1-1
CASSLGDRRNTEAFF
>TRBV5-4|TRBJ2-1
CASSSKGTNNEQFF
>TRBV10-3|TRBJ2-1
CAISATSESYNEQFF
>TRBV12-3/TRBV12-4|TRBJ1-1
CASSRRGGTEAFF
>TRBV3-1|TRBJ1-1
CASSPRDQGAAPDFF